This T cell receptor beta chain appears in the sequencing data of a study of beta chain features in type 1 diabetes. Trimming cost V 2 bases and J 5 bases, with 19 bases left between them. CDR1 and CDR2 from the germline V gene are SGHRS and YFSETQ. This CDR3 has 16 amino acids. Expressed TCRB transcripts got sequenced, as all isolated RNA was reverse transcribed. Libraries were prepared by immunoSEQ multiplex PCR; TCRdb keeps only in-frame clonotypes and omits some of them. The sample shows hundreds of thousands of clones, about 14% of them seen only once. This clonotype was sampled from a man younger than 35 in good health. The gene calls are TRBV5-1 and TRBJ2-5, with a weak D call TRBD2 (5 bases). Sequencing was performed on naive CD4+ T cells from blood. DNA for the CDR3: TGCGCCAGCAGCTTAAGATCGGGCTTGGGGAGCGAGACCCAGTACTTC. It translates to CASSLRSGLGSETQYF. Together with reference TRBV5-1 and TRBJ2-5, the CDR3 gives the full variable domain: KAGVTQTPRYLIKTRGQQVTLSCSPISGHRSVSWYQQTPGQGLQFLFEYFSETQRNKGNFPGRFSGRQFSNSRSEMNVSTLELGDSALYLCASSLRSGLGSETQYFGPGTRLLVL.